A selection of T cell receptor beta chains follows, all from one sample in a study of CD8 T cells in Susac syndrome. TCRdb ran MiXCR on the immunoSEQ multiplex PCR reads and lists one entry per CDR3 protein. The data hold 150,000 to 200,000 distinct CDR3 sequences, with approximately 92% observed a single time. The sequencing input was CD4+ T cells from PBMCs. The receptors were gathered from a human donor in good health. CDR3s include the opening cysteine and the closing phenylalanine or tryptophan. The D gene is left open where the match is weak. Some rows mark clone size as missing; the rest say once, few, many or name a class of expanded clone.

J: TRBJ1-1; size: -; D: -; V: TRBV6-2/TRBV6-3; DNA: TGTGCCAGCACTGACCCGAACACTGAAGCTTTCTTT; CDR3: CASTDPNTEAFF
J: TRBJ2-7; size: -; D: TRBD1; V: TRBV27; DNA: TGTGCCAGCAGTTCCAACAGGGGGCCGGGAGACGAGCAGTACTTC; CDR3: CASSSNRGPGDEQYF
J: TRBJ2-7; size: -; D: -; V: TRBV29-1; DNA: TGCAGCGTTGAAGAGGCAGACTCCTACGAGCAGTACTTC; CDR3: CSVEEADSYEQYF
J: TRBJ1-1; size: -; D: TRBD1; V: TRBV7-9; DNA: TGTGCCAGCAGCTTGACAGGGGGGTTGGGAACTGAAGCTTTCTTT; CDR3: CASSLTGGLGTEAFF
J: TRBJ2-1; size: -; D: -; V: TRBV12-5; DNA: TGTGCTAGTGGTTTGGTAAAGGACGGCCAGGTTTGGAACAATGAGCAGTTCTTC; CDR3: CASGLVKDGQVWNNEQFF
J: TRBJ1-6; size: -; D: TRBD1; V: TRBV5-4; DNA: TGTGCCAGCAGCTCCCTGACAGGGGGGAATTCACCCCTCCACTTT; CDR3: CASSSLTGGNSPLHF
J: TRBJ1-2; size: -; D: TRBD1; V: TRBV7-2; DNA: TGTGCCAGCAGCTTAGGACAGGGCGGAAACTATGGCTACACCTTC; CDR3: CASSLGQGGNYGYTF
J: TRBJ1-2; size: few; D: -; V: TRBV5-1; DNA: TGCGCCAGCAGCTTGGAACGGGCAGGGGGCTACACCTTC; CDR3: CASSLERAGGYTF
J: TRBJ1-2; size: few; D: -; V: TRBV12-3/TRBV12-4; DNA: TGTGCCAGCAGTTTGGGGACGATCTATGGCTACACCTTC; CDR3: CASSLGTIYGYTF
J: TRBJ1-3; size: once; D: -; V: TRBV5-4; DNA: TGTGCCAGCAGCCGCCTGGGGAGCTCTGGAAACACCATATATTTT; CDR3: CASSRLGSSGNTIYF
J: TRBJ2-1; size: -; D: -; V: TRBV7-9; DNA: TGTGCCAGCAGCTTAGGGCACAGCAGTGAGCAGTTCTTC; CDR3: CASSLGHSSEQFF
J: TRBJ2-7; size: -; D: -; V: TRBV7-9; DNA: TGTGCCAGCAGCGCTTCCTACGAGCAGTACTTC; CDR3: CASSASYEQYF
J: TRBJ1-5; size: -; D: TRBD1; V: TRBV6-6; DNA: TGTGCCAGCAGTTGGACAGGGAGCAATCAGCCCCAGCATTTT; CDR3: CASSWTGSNQPQHF